The entry below describes one T cell receptor beta chain. This specimen belongs to a study of blood T cells in healthy people across ages. Next came a second PCR, run for about 7 to 12 cycles, which used a sample-barcoded 5' primer along with a J-beta primer mix. Template switching added a 12-random-nucleotide identifier to every cDNA molecule. A single record per CDR3 protein comes from TCRdb applying MiXCR to the 5' RACE reads. This sample has 750,000 or so distinct CDR3 sequences, with about 25% found just once. A minimum of 6 micrograms of total RNA was extracted per sample. The germline V gene encodes CDR1 PRHDT and CDR2 FYEKMQ (reference sequence). CDR3 length: 15 residues. The sample was also reused in another study, on T cells of mothers and their children. That work adds: Not a single persistent microchimeric T cell clone was detected.

The V call is TRBV13, the J call TRBJ2-1, with TRBD2 identical over 11 bases. Near its end, the DNA agrees better with TRBJ2-7, so the J call may be wrong. This receptor was obtained from a boy younger than 18 in good health. The specimen sequenced was blood. The CDR3 protein is CASSFALAGGYEQYF. Here the CDR3 DNA reads TGTGCCAGCAGCTTCGCTCTAGCGGGGGGCTACGAGCAGTACTTC.